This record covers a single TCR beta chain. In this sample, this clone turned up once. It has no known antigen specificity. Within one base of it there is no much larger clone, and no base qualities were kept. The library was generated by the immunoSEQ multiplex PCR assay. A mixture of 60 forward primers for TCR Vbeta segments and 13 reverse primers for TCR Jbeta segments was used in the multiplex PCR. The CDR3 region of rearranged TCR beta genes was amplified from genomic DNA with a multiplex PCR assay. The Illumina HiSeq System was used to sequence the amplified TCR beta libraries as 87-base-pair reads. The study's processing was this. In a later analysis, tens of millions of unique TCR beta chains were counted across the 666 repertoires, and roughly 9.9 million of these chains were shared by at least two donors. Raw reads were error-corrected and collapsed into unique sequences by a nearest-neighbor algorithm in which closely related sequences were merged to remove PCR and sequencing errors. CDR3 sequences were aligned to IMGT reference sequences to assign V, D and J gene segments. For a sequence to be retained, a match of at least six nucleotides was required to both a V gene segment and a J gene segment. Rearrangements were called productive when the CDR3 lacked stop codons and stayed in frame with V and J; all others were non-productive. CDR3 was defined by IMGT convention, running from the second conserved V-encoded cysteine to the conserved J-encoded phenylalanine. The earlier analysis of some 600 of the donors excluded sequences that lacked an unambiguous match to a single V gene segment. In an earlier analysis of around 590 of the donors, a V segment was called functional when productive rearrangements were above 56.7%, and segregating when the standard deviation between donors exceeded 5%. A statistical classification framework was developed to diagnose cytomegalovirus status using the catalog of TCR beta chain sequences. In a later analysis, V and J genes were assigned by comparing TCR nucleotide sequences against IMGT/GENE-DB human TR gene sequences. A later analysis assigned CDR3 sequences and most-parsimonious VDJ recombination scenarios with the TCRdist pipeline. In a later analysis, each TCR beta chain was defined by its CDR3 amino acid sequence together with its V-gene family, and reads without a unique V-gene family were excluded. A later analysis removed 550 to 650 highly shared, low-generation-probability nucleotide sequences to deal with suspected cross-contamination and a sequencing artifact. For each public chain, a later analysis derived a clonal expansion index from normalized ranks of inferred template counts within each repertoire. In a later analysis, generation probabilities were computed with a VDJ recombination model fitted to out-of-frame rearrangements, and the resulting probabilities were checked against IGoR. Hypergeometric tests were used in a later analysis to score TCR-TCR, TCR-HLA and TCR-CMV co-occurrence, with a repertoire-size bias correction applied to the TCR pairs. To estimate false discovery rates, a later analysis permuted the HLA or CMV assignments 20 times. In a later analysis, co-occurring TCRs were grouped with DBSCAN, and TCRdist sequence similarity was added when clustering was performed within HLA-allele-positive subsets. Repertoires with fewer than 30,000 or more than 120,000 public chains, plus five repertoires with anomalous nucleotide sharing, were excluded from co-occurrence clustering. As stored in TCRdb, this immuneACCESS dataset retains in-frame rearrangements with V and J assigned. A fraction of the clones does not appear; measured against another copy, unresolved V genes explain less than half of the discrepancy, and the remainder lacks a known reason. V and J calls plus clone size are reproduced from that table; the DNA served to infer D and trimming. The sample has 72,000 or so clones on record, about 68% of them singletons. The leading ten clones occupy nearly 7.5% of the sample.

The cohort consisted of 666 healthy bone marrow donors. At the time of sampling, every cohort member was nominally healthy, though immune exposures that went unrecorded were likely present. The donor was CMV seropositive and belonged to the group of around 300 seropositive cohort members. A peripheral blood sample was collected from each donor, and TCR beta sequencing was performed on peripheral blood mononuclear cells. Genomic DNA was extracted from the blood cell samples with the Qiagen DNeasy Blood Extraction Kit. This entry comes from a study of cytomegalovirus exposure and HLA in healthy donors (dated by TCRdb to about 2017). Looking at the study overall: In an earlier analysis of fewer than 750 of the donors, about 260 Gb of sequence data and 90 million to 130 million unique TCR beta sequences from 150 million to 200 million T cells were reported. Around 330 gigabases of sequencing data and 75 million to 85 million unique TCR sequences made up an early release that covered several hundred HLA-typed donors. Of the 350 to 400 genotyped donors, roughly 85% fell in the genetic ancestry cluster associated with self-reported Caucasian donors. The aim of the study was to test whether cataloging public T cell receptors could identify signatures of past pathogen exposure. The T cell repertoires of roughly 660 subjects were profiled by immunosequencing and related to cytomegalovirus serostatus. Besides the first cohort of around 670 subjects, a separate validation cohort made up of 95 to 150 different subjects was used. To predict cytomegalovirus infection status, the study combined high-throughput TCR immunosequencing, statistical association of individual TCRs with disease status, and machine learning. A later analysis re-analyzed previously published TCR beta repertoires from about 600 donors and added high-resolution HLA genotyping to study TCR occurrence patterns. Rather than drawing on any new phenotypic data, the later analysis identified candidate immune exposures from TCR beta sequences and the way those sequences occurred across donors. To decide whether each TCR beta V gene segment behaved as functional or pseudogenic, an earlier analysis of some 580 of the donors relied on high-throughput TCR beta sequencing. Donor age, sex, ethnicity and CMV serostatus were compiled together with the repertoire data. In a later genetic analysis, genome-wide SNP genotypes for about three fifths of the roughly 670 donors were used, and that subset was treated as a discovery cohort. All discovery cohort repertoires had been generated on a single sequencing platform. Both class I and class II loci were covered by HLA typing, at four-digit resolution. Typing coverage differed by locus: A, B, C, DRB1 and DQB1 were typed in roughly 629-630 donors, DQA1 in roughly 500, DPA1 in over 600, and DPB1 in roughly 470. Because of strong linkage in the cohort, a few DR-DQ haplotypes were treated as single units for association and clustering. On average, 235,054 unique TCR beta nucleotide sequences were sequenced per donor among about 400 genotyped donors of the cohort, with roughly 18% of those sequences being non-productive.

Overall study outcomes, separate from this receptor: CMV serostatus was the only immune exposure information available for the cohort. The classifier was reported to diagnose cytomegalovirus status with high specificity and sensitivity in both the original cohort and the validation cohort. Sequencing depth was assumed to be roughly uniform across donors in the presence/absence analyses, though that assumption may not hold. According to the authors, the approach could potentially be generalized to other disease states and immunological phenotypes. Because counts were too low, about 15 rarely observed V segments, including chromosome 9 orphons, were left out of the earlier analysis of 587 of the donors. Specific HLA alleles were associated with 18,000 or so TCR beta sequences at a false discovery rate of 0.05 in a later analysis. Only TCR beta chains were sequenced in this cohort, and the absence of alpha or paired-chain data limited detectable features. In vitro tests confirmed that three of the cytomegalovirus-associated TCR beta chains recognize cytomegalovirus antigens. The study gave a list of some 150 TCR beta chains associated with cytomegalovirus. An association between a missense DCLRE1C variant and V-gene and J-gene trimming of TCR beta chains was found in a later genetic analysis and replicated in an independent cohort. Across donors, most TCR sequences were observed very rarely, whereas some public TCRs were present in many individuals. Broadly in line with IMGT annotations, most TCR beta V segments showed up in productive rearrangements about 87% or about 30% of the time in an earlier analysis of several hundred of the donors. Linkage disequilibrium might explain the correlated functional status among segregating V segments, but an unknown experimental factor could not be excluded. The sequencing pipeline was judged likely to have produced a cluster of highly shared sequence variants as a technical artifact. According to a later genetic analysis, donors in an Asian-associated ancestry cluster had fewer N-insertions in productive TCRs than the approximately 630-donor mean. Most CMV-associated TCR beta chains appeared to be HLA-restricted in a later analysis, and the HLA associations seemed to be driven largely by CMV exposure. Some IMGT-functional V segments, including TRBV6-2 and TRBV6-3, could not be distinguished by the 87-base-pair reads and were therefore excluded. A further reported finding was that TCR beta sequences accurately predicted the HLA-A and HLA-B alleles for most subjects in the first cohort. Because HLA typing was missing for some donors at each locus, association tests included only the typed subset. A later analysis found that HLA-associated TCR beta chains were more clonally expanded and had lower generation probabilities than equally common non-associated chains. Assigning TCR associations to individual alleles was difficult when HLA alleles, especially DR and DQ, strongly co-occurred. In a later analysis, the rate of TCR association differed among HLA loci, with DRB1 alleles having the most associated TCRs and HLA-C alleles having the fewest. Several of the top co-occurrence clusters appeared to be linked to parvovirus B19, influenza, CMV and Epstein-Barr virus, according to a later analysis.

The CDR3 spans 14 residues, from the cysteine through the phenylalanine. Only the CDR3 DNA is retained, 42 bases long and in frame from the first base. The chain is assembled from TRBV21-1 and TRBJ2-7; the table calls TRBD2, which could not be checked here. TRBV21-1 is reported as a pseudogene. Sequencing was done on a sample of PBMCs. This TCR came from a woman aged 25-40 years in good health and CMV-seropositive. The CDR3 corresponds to CASSSGESDYEQYF. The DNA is TGTGCCAGCAGCAGCGGGGAATCCGATTACGAGCAGTACTTC.